Listed below are T cell receptor beta chains from one sample, sequenced in a study of T cell responses to AZD1222 COVID-19 vaccine. Using immunoSEQ multiplex PCR, the repertoire was profiled, and TCRdb retains in-frame clones only, with some absent. The sample lists about 110,000 clones; 88% were seen once. The sample in question was peripheral blood, obtained on day 0 of AZD1222 vaccination. These TCRs come from an adult in good health. The CDR3 runs from the conserved cysteine through the conserved F or W. A D gene is named only where the DNA matches it firmly. Size values are once, few and many counts, or a class for expanded clones, and some rows have none.

V,length,D,size,J,DNA,CDR3
TRBV29-1,12,NA,NA,TRBJ1-2,TGCAGCGCAAACCGGGCTAGCTATGGCTACACCTTC,CSANRASYGYTF
TRBV11-2,17,NA,NA,TRBJ1-3,TGTGCCAGCAGCACAGCGGGACTTGCCTTATCTGGAAACACCATATATTTT,CASSTAGLALSGNTIYF
TRBV6-5,13,NA,few,TRBJ1-1,TGTGCCAGCAGTTACTTTTTCGACACTGAAGCTTTCTTT,CASSYFFDTEAFF
TRBV3-1/TRBV3-2,15,NA,NA,TRBJ2-7,TGTGCCAGCAGCCAAGGGCGCCTGGGCGACTACGAGCAGTACTTC,CASSQGRLGDYEQYF
TRBV2,13,NA,NA,TRBJ2-1,TGTGCCAGCAGATTGGACGGGTACAATGAGCAGTTCTTC,CASRLDGYNEQFF
TRBV6-5,15,NA,NA,TRBJ2-3,TGTGCCAGCAGTTCTCTTGGACTACGCACAGATACGCAGTATTTT,CASSSLGLRTDTQYF
TRBV4-1,17,NA,NA,TRBJ1-6,TGCGCCAGCAGCCAAGTAAAGGGGGTCCCCTATAATTCACCCCTCCACTTT,CASSQVKGVPYNSPLHF
TRBV3-1/TRBV3-2,14,TRBD2,once,TRBJ2-7,TGTGCCAGCAGGCCAACTAGCGGGGGATTCGAGCAGTACTTC,CASRPTSGGFEQYF
TRBV5-1,16,TRBD1,NA,TRBJ1-1,TGCGCCAGTCACACAGGGGGCTCGGGTATGAACACTGAAGCTTTCTTT,CASHTGGSGMNTEAFF
TRBV30,14,NA,NA,TRBJ1-2,TGTGCCTGGAGTGTTCTCGGGGGCGGCTATGGCTACACCTTC,CAWSVLGGGYGYTF
TRBV13,14,TRBD1,NA,TRBJ2-7,TGTGCCAGCAGCCCCCGACAGGGCACCTACGAGCAGTACTTC,CASSPRQGTYEQYF
TRBV9,13,NA,NA,TRBJ1-2,TGTGCCAGCAGCGCGGACTTTAACTATGGCTACACCTTC,CASSADFNYGYTF
TRBV10-2,14,NA,NA,TRBJ1-3,TGCGCCAGCAGTGCCACCAGCCGGGGAAACACCATATATTTT,CASSATSRGNTIYF
TRBV5-1,13,TRBD1,NA,TRBJ1-1,TGCGCCAGCATGACAGGGGGCTTTACTGAAGCTTTCTTT,CASMTGGFTEAFF
TRBV18,13,NA,NA,TRBJ2-1,TGTGCCAGCTCACCGCCAACGGGGGATGAGCAGTTCTTC,CASSPPTGDEQFF
TRBV12-3/TRBV12-4,13,NA,NA,TRBJ1-5,TGTGCCAGCAGTATTGCAGGGTCTGGGCCCCAGCATTTT,CASSIAGSGPQHF
TRBV5-5,16,TRBD1,NA,TRBJ2-3,TGTGCCAGCAGCCGACAGACAGGGGGAATATCAGATACGCAGTATTTT,CASSRQTGGISDTQYF
TRBV29-1,15,NA,NA,TRBJ2-3,TGCAGCGTTGAAGACTCAGGGGTCAGCACAGATACGCAGTATTTT,CSVEDSGVSTDTQYF
TRBV9,15,NA,NA,TRBJ1-4,TGTGCCAGCAGCGTATCCGGCGCTCTCTATGAAAAACTGTTTTTT,CASSVSGALYEKLFF
TRBV14,14,NA,NA,TRBJ2-7,TGTGCCAGCAGCCAAGATATAGGTTTCTACGAGCAGTACTTC,CASSQDIGFYEQYF
TRBV3-1/TRBV3-2,14,NA,NA,TRBJ1-2,TGTGCCAGCAGCCAAGATTGGGAAGGCTATGGCTACACCTTC,CASSQDWEGYGYTF
TRBV3-1/TRBV3-2,14,NA,NA,TRBJ2-5,TGTGCCAGCAGCCAAGCCCCGTACCAAGAGACCCAGTACTTC,CASSQAPYQETQYF
TRBV4-2,16,NA,NA,TRBJ1-2,TGTGCCAGCAGCCAAGATCTCACAGGACTTAACTATGGCTACACCTTC,CASSQDLTGLNYGYTF
TRBV19,15,NA,NA,TRBJ1-3,TGTGCCAGTAGTCTTACGGGATATTCGGGAAACACCATATATTTT,CASSLTGYSGNTIYF
TRBV29-1,11,NA,once,TRBJ1-4,TGCAGCGGGACTCGGGGGGAAAAACTGTTTTTT,CSGTRGEKLFF
TRBV5-6,14,NA,NA,TRBJ2-7,TGTGCCAGCAGCGGTGGGGGTCTAGCCTACGAGCAGTACTTC,CASSGGGLAYEQYF
TRBV2,14,NA,NA,TRBJ2-3,TGTGCCAGCAGTCCGGGCAGAAGCACAGATACGCAGTATTTT,CASSPGRSTDTQYF
TRBV4-1,14,TRBD1,NA,TRBJ1-5,TGCGCCAGCAGCCAACAGGGGGGCACTCAGCCCCAGCATTTT,CASSQQGGTQPQHF
TRBV30,13,NA,NA,TRBJ1-4,TGTGCCTGGAGTAGGTCTCAACGCGAAAAACTGTTTTTT,CAWSRSQREKLFF
TRBV10-3,12,TRBD2,NA,TRBJ2-7,TGTGCCATCACCTCTAGCGGGAACGAGCAGTACTTC,CAITSSGNEQYF
TRBV6-2/TRBV6-3,16,NA,NA,TRBJ2-5,TGTGCCAGCAGTTACTCCCTCGAACAGTACCAAGAGACCCAGTACTTC,CASSYSLEQYQETQYF
TRBV12-5,15,NA,NA,TRBJ2-3,TGTGCTAGTGGTTTTGTTGGCCCTAACACAGATACGCAGTATTTT,CASGFVGPNTDTQYF
TRBV5-1,15,TRBD1,NA,TRBJ1-5,TGCGCCAGCAGCTCCGACGGGACAGGGGGTCAGCCCCAGCATTTT,CASSSDGTGGQPQHF
TRBV28,13,NA,NA,TRBJ1-1,TGTGCCGCTGGGAAGGGTAGGAACACTGAAGCTTTCTTT,CAAGKGRNTEAFF
TRBV5-6,15,NA,NA,TRBJ1-5,TGTGCCAGCAGCTTGGCCTTAGAGGGCAATCAGCCCCAGCATTTT,CASSLALEGNQPQHF
TRBV20-1,13,TRBD1,NA,TRBJ1-2,TGCAGTGCTAGTCGCTCAGGGGGCTATGGCTACACCTTC,CSASRSGGYGYTF
TRBV3-1/TRBV3-2,15,NA,NA,TRBJ1-5,TGTGCCAGCAGCCTTACCGGGACCCCCGGGCAGCCCCAGCATTTT,CASSLTGTPGQPQHF
TRBV27,14,NA,NA,TRBJ1-2,TGTGCCAGCAGCCTGGCCGACAATAACTATGGCTACACCTTC,CASSLADNNYGYTF
TRBV5-4,13,NA,NA,TRBJ1-2,TGTGCCAGCAGCTTGCCGGGTAACTATGGCTACACCTTC,CASSLPGNYGYTF
TRBV29-1,15,TRBD2,NA,TRBJ2-7,TGCAGCGTCCTAGGGACTAGCGGGGGTACCTACGAGCAGTACTTC,CSVLGTSGGTYEQYF
TRBV19,12,NA,NA,TRBJ1-2,TGTGCCAGTAGTATTTGGGGTTTTGGCTACACCTTC,CASSIWGFGYTF